A selection of T cell receptor beta chains follows, all from one sample in a study of OX40 agonist ivuxolimab in advanced cancers. The data were produced by immunoSEQ multiplex PCR, yet TCRdb's version contains in-frame clones alone and is incomplete. This table has 100,000 or so clones, 70% to 90% appearing once. Sample: CD4+ or CD8+ T cells sorted from blood, taken in a trial of the OX40 agonist ivuxolimab. Receptor source: an adult with an advanced solid tumor such as melanoma, head and neck, liver or kidney cancer. CDR3s include the opening cysteine and the closing phenylalanine or tryptophan. Each record gives: CDR3 DNA, CDR3 protein, J gene, D gene, clone size, V gene. D genes are given only for firm matches. The size entry is marked missing in some rows and otherwise reads once, few, many or a size class.

CDR3nt: TGTGCCAGCAGCGCGGGACCCCTTCCCGGGGAGCTGTTTTTT; CDR3aa: CASSAGPLPGELFF; j_gene: TRBJ2-2; d_gene: -; abundance: -; v_gene: TRBV9
CDR3nt: TGTGCCAGCAGCGCTATTACAGGGGGACTCTACAATGAGCAGTTCTTC; CDR3aa: CASSAITGGLYNEQFF; j_gene: TRBJ2-1; d_gene: TRBD1; abundance: -; v_gene: TRBV9
CDR3nt: TGTGCCAGCAGTGAAAGAACAGCCTTGGGCTACACCTTC; CDR3aa: CASSERTALGYTF; j_gene: TRBJ1-2; d_gene: -; abundance: -; v_gene: TRBV6-1
CDR3nt: TGTGCCAGTAGTCTCCAAAAGTGGGATCAGCCCCAGCATTTT; CDR3aa: CASSLQKWDQPQHF; j_gene: TRBJ1-5; d_gene: -; abundance: once; v_gene: TRBV19
CDR3nt: TGCGCCAGCAGCGTGACAGGTAGTAGCAATCAGCCCCAGCATTTT; CDR3aa: CASSVTGSSNQPQHF; j_gene: TRBJ1-5; d_gene: -; abundance: -; v_gene: TRBV5-1
CDR3nt: TGTGCCAGCACTGTGGAAGATCAGCCCCAGCATTTT; CDR3aa: CASTVEDQPQHF; j_gene: TRBJ1-5; d_gene: -; abundance: -; v_gene: TRBV28
CDR3nt: TGTGCCAGCAGCCCGACAGGGAGGCGTGAAGCTTTCTTT; CDR3aa: CASSPTGRREAFF; j_gene: TRBJ1-1; d_gene: TRBD1; abundance: -; v_gene: TRBV7-8
CDR3nt: TGTGCCAGCAGCTTAGGACTAGCGGAGCCAGATACGCAGTATTTT; CDR3aa: CASSLGLAEPDTQYF; j_gene: TRBJ2-3; d_gene: TRBD2; abundance: once; v_gene: TRBV5-8
CDR3nt: TGTGCCAGCAGCTTAGGTAATTGGGAGAATGAGCAGTTCTTC; CDR3aa: CASSLGNWENEQFF; j_gene: TRBJ2-1; d_gene: -; abundance: -; v_gene: TRBV11-3
CDR3nt: TGTGCCAGCGTTGAGGACAGCGATACCTACGAGCAGTACTTC; CDR3aa: CASVEDSDTYEQYF; j_gene: TRBJ2-7; d_gene: -; abundance: -; v_gene: TRBV6-1
CDR3nt: -; CDR3aa: CASSYSGVPNEKLFF; j_gene: TRBJ1-4; d_gene: -; abundance: -; v_gene: TRBV6-5
CDR3nt: TGTGCCAGCAGCGAGGGACAGGGAGGTTTTGGCTACACCTTC; CDR3aa: CASSEGQGGFGYTF; j_gene: TRBJ1-2; d_gene: TRBD1; abundance: -; v_gene: TRBV5-4
CDR3nt: TGTGCCAGCTCACCCAGGGACGTGAACACTGAAGCTTTCTTT; CDR3aa: CASSPRDVNTEAFF; j_gene: TRBJ1-1; d_gene: -; abundance: -; v_gene: TRBV18
CDR3nt: TGTGCCAGCAGCTTATACGGGACCTGGGGAGAGACCCAGTACTTC; CDR3aa: CASSLYGTWGETQYF; j_gene: TRBJ2-5; d_gene: -; abundance: -; v_gene: TRBV7-9
CDR3nt: TGTGCCAGCAGTGAATCCCGACAGGGAGGCGAGCAGTACTTC; CDR3aa: CASSESRQGGEQYF; j_gene: TRBJ2-7; d_gene: -; abundance: many; v_gene: TRBV2
CDR3nt: TGTGCCAGCAGCTTGGCCGGGGGACAGGCGAAAAACATTCAGTACTTC; CDR3aa: CASSLAGGQAKNIQYF; j_gene: TRBJ2-4; d_gene: TRBD1; abundance: once; v_gene: TRBV5-5
CDR3nt: TGTGCCAGCAGTTTCCGGGGATCCAATCAGCCCCAGCATTTT; CDR3aa: CASSFRGSNQPQHF; j_gene: TRBJ1-5; d_gene: -; abundance: -; v_gene: TRBV5-6
CDR3nt: TGTGCCAGCAGAACGTGGGGGGCAGAAAATGAAAAACTGTTTTTT; CDR3aa: CASRTWGAENEKLFF; j_gene: TRBJ1-4; d_gene: -; abundance: -; v_gene: TRBV28
CDR3nt: TGTGCCAGCAGTGAACAGAAGAACACTGAAGCTTTCTTT; CDR3aa: CASSEQKNTEAFF; j_gene: TRBJ1-1; d_gene: -; abundance: -; v_gene: TRBV6-1
CDR3nt: TGTGCCAGCAGCTTAGGGGGACAGGGCGCAACTAATGAAAAACTGTTTTTT; CDR3aa: CASSLGGQGATNEKLFF; j_gene: TRBJ1-4; d_gene: TRBD1; abundance: -; v_gene: TRBV7-6
CDR3nt: TGTGCCAGCAGTGAATCGGGCAATCAGCCCCAGCATTTT; CDR3aa: CASSESGNQPQHF; j_gene: TRBJ1-5; d_gene: -; abundance: -; v_gene: TRBV6-1
CDR3nt: TGTGCCAGCAGCGTAGTGGGCGGGAGGGCCAGCGATACGCAGTATTTT; CDR3aa: CASSVVGGRASDTQYF; j_gene: TRBJ2-3; d_gene: TRBD2; abundance: once; v_gene: TRBV9
CDR3nt: TGCGCCAGCAGCTCGGGACAGTCCTACAATGAGCAGTTCTTC; CDR3aa: CASSSGQSYNEQFF; j_gene: TRBJ2-1; d_gene: TRBD1; abundance: -; v_gene: TRBV5-1
CDR3nt: TGTGCCAGCAGTTACTCGGCGATCGCCGAGCAGTACTTC; CDR3aa: CASSYSAIAEQYF; j_gene: TRBJ2-7; d_gene: -; abundance: -; v_gene: TRBV6-5
CDR3nt: TGTGCCAGCAGCTTATTGGGCGGCTCCTACAATGAGCAGTTCTTC; CDR3aa: CASSLLGGSYNEQFF; j_gene: TRBJ2-1; d_gene: -; abundance: -; v_gene: TRBV7-7
CDR3nt: TGTGCCATCAGCTCCTCCGGGGCCACGGAATCCGAGCAGTACTTC; CDR3aa: CAISSSGATESEQYF; j_gene: TRBJ2-7; d_gene: -; abundance: -; v_gene: TRBV10-3
CDR3nt: TGTGCCATCAGTGATTTCTCGGGTCTAGCGGACACCTACGAGCAGTACTTC; CDR3aa: CAISDFSGLADTYEQYF; j_gene: TRBJ2-7; d_gene: TRBD2; abundance: -; v_gene: TRBV10-3
CDR3nt: TGTGCCAGTAGTATAAACAGGGTGGGGCGATATGGCTACACCTTC; CDR3aa: CASSINRVGRYGYTF; j_gene: TRBJ1-2; d_gene: -; abundance: once; v_gene: TRBV19
CDR3nt: TGTGCCAGCAGCCCGGGACAGGGCGTATACAATGAGCAGTTCTTC; CDR3aa: CASSPGQGVYNEQFF; j_gene: TRBJ2-1; d_gene: TRBD1; abundance: -; v_gene: TRBV27
CDR3nt: TGCGCCAGCAGTTCGGGACAGCACACCGGGGAGCTGTTTTTT; CDR3aa: CASSSGQHTGELFF; j_gene: TRBJ2-2; d_gene: TRBD1; abundance: -; v_gene: TRBV5-1
CDR3nt: TGTGCCAGTAGTCTCGGCGGGAGATTGGATACGCAGTATTTT; CDR3aa: CASSLGGRLDTQYF; j_gene: TRBJ2-3; d_gene: TRBD2; abundance: -; v_gene: TRBV19
CDR3nt: TGTGCCAGCAGCTTAGGACTAGCGGCTGACGAGCAGTACTTC; CDR3aa: CASSLGLAADEQYF; j_gene: TRBJ2-7; d_gene: TRBD2; abundance: -; v_gene: TRBV7-9
CDR3nt: TGTGCCAGTAAACACCTTGAAGCTTTCTTT; CDR3aa: CASKHLEAFF; j_gene: TRBJ1-1; d_gene: -; abundance: -; v_gene: TRBV6-1
CDR3nt: TGTGCCAGCTCACAGACTAGCGGGGGCTACAATGAGCAGTTCTTC; CDR3aa: CASSQTSGGYNEQFF; j_gene: TRBJ2-1; d_gene: TRBD2; abundance: -; v_gene: TRBV18
CDR3nt: TGCAGCGTTGAGAGGACAGGGGCGAGCAATGAGCAGTTCTTC; CDR3aa: CSVERTGASNEQFF; j_gene: TRBJ2-1; d_gene: TRBD1; abundance: -; v_gene: TRBV29-1
CDR3nt: TGTGCCAGCAGTTCACAGTCTAACTATGGCTACACCTTC; CDR3aa: CASSSQSNYGYTF; j_gene: TRBJ1-2; d_gene: -; abundance: -; v_gene: TRBV6-6
CDR3nt: TGTGCCAGTAGTATTACCGGGACAGGGGGAGGTAATCAGCCCCAGCATTTT; CDR3aa: CASSITGTGGGNQPQHF; j_gene: TRBJ1-5; d_gene: TRBD1; abundance: -; v_gene: TRBV19
CDR3nt: TGTGCCAGCAGCCGGGCGGGTACTAGCTCCTACGAGCAGTACTTC; CDR3aa: CASSRAGTSSYEQYF; j_gene: TRBJ2-7; d_gene: -; abundance: -; v_gene: TRBV7-2
CDR3nt: TGTGCCAGCAGTAGAGGGACTTTAACAGATACGCAGTATTTT; CDR3aa: CASSRGTLTDTQYF; j_gene: TRBJ2-3; d_gene: -; abundance: -; v_gene: TRBV6-6
CDR3nt: TGTGCCACCAGCGGCTTGGGGCGCGGGAGATCCTACGAGCAGTACTTC; CDR3aa: CATSGLGRGRSYEQYF; j_gene: TRBJ2-7; d_gene: TRBD2; abundance: -; v_gene: TRBV15
CDR3nt: TGTGCCAGCAGCCGGGGAGAATCCGAGCAGTACTTC; CDR3aa: CASSRGESEQYF; j_gene: TRBJ2-7; d_gene: -; abundance: once; v_gene: TRBV5-5
CDR3nt: TGTGCCAGCAGCCCGGAGGGTTATGGCTACACCTTC; CDR3aa: CASSPEGYGYTF; j_gene: TRBJ1-2; d_gene: -; abundance: -; v_gene: TRBV6-5
CDR3nt: TGTGCCAGCAGTCCCATCCGCTACAGCGGGGGGGAGACCCAGTACTTC; CDR3aa: CASSPIRYSGGETQYF; j_gene: TRBJ2-5; d_gene: TRBD2; abundance: -; v_gene: TRBV27
CDR3nt: TGTGCCAGCAGAAACCGTGGAGAGCAGTTCTTC; CDR3aa: CASRNRGEQFF; j_gene: TRBJ2-1; d_gene: -; abundance: -; v_gene: TRBV7-9
CDR3nt: TGTGCCACCAGCCTCCAACGAGCCACTGAAGCTTTCTTT; CDR3aa: CATSLQRATEAFF; j_gene: TRBJ1-1; d_gene: -; abundance: few; v_gene: TRBV15
CDR3nt: TGTGCCATCAGTGACGGCGGGAAGGGCAATGAGCAGTTCTTC; CDR3aa: CAISDGGKGNEQFF; j_gene: TRBJ2-1; d_gene: -; abundance: few; v_gene: TRBV10-3
CDR3nt: TGTGCCAGCAGCTCCGCTTTAGGGCCGAATGGCTACACCTTC; CDR3aa: CASSSALGPNGYTF; j_gene: TRBJ1-2; d_gene: -; abundance: -; v_gene: TRBV7-2
CDR3nt: TGTGCCAGCAGTTTCTCAAGCGGGAGGTCGGCCGAGCAGTACTTC; CDR3aa: CASSFSSGRSAEQYF; j_gene: TRBJ2-7; d_gene: TRBD2; abundance: -; v_gene: TRBV28
CDR3nt: TGTGCCAGCAGCTCCCGTGGGTCGGGGGAGAAAACTGAAGCTTTCTTT; CDR3aa: CASSSRGSGEKTEAFF; j_gene: TRBJ1-1; d_gene: -; abundance: -; v_gene: TRBV7-8
CDR3nt: TGTGCCAGCAGCTTTGTTTATGAGGCGGACGACAAAAACATTCAGTACTTC; CDR3aa: CASSFVYEADDKNIQYF; j_gene: TRBJ2-4; d_gene: -; abundance: -; v_gene: TRBV5-8
CDR3nt: TGTGCCAGCTCACCACCGAATACAGAGCAAGAGACCCAGTACTTC; CDR3aa: CASSPPNTEQETQYF; j_gene: TRBJ2-5; d_gene: -; abundance: -; v_gene: TRBV18